This T cell receptor beta chain was found in a study of vaccination effects on CD4 cells after COVID-19. A note on this clone: No antigen is known for it.

Viral peptide pool expansion of antigen-specific CD4+ T cells preceded sequencing in the ViraFEST assay. Isolation of CD4+ T cells took place after less than twelve days of culture. Documented for the person is a PCR-confirmed SARS-CoV-2 infection occurring between March and December 2020. Study conclusions and caveats: Mainly new vaccine-induced clones made up the post-vaccine spike-reactive clones in convalescents.

Germline CDR1 reads SGHNT; CDR2 reads YYREEE (reference sequence). CDR3 length: 15 amino acids. With 0 bases clipped from V and 1 base from J, the junction kept 3 bases outside the gene matches. Assay used: immunoSEQ multiplex PCR; TCRdb lists only in-frame clones, some missing. In the table there are tens of thousands of clones, around 73% of which are singletons. This chain uses TRBV5-4 with TRBJ1-2; TRBD1 matches at 7 bases. The clonotype originates from a human donor who had a prior SARS-CoV-2 infection. This sample comprised CD4+ T cells from PBMCs cultured with HCoV-NL63 spike peptides, obtained before COVID-19 vaccination. CDR3 in amino acids: CASSLDRGSNYGYTF. In DNA form, the CDR3 reads TGTGCCAGCAGCTTGGACAGGGGCAGTAACTATGGCTACACCTTC.